This T cell receptor (beta chain) appears in the sequencing data of a study of blood T cell repertoires in COVID-19 (dated by TCRdb to about 2020). In terms of the full investigation: Samples from collaborators originated in the United States, Italy and Spain and spanned both the acute and convalescent phases of COVID-19. The sample metadata nearly always contained a de-identified subject ID, COVID-19 status, age in years and sex. The prospective study material was composed of cDNA or gDNA derived from T cells, B-cell-depleted T cells, or PBMCs. Samples came from the ongoing ImmuneRACE study (first 160 participants) plus 1,254 subjects from 6 global collaborators. Where available, HLA class I and class II types were obtained from metadata supplied by the sample provider rather than from assay-based typing. A freely available public database, intended as a resource for researchers studying the immune response to SARS-CoV-2, is where the repertoires were released. Subjects who had been exposed to COVID-19, were actively infected with it, or had recovered from it provided the deeply sampled blood TCRbeta repertoires that made up the dataset. What the work shows at the level of the full study, not this receptor alone: How much clinical and demographic metadata was included differed by source and by participant, and the metadata was provided uncurated.

TCRbeta CDR3 regions were amplified from genomic DNA by means of the immunoSEQ Assay, a bias-controlled multiplex PCR. In the authors' own workflow: The number of nucleated cells in each sample was estimated by amplification of reference gene primers within the assay. Sequence reads were collapsed and filtered to measure the absolute abundance of every unique TCRbeta CDR3 rearrangement. For each sample, productive Simpson clonality was calculated by taking the square root of Simpson's diversity index across productive rearrangements. TCRdb provides this immuneACCESS table in a form limited to in-frame rearrangements. Some clones are lacking; in checked studies, under half of them reflect an unresolved V gene, and why the rest are absent is not known. The DNA gave D and trimming, while V, J and clone size come from that table. The sample data list just over 250,000 clones, and approximately 92% of these were observed just once. Roughly 2.7% of the sample is in the top ten clones.

One collaborating source in Seattle enrolled patients while the patients were actively infected and followed the patients over time throughout the course of disease. Whole blood was collected in K2EDTA tubes by collaborating institutions according to the institutions' own protocols. For TCRbeta analysis, collaborators shipped samples in one of three forms: frozen whole blood, isolated PBMCs, or DNA extracted from either of those sample types. Note on this clone: Which antigen it targets is not known. Nothing much larger sits one base from this clone, and base qualities are not available.

CDR1 and CDR2, per the germline V gene (reference sequence), are SGHNT and YYREEE. The CDR3 contains 16 residues, cysteine and phenylalanine counted. CDR3 DNA only is kept here, 48 bases in frame from base 1. Here V drops 4 bases and J drops 1 base, and the junction holds 6 bases not matched to any gene. The TCR sequence derives from a person between 18 and 30 years old with COVID-19, enrolled during active disease. The sample consisted of peripheral blood. This sequence uses TRBV5-4 and TRBJ2-2; TRBD1 aligns with 8 central bases. The CDR3 is CASSLTGVENTGELFF. The sequence in DNA is TGTGCCAGCAGCCTGACAGGGGTGGAGAACACCGGGGAGCTGTTTTTT.